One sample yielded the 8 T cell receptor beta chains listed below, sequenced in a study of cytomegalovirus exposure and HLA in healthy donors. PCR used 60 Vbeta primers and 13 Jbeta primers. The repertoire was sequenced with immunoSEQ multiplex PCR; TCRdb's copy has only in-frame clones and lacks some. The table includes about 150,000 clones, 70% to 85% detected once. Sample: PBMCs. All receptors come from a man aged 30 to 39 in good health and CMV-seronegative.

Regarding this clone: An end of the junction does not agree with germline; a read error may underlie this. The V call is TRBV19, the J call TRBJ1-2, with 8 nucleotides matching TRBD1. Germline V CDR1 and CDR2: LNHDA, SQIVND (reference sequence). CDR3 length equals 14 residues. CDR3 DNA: TGTGCCACCCAGGGGGCGCCCAGTAATTATGGCTACCCCTTC. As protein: CATQGAPSNYGYPF.

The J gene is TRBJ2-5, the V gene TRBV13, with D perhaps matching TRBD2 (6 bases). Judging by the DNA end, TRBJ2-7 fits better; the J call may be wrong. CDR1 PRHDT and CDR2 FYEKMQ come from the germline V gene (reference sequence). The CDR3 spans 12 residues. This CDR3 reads CASSFAGREQYF. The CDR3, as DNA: TGTGCCAGCAGCTTCGCGGGGCGCGAGCAGTACTTC.

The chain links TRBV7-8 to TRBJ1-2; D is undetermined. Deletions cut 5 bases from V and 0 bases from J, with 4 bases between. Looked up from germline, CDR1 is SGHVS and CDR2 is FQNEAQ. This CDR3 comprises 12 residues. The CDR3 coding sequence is TGTGCCAGCAGCGTCGCTAACTATGGCTACACCTTC. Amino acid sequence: CASSVANYGYTF.

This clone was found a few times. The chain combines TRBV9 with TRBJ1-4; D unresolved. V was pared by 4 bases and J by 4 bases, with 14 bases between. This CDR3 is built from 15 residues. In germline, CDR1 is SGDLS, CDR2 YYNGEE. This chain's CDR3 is CASSPTAGNNEKLFF. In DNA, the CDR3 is TGTGCCAGCAGCCCTACGGCGGGGAATAATGAAAAACTGTTTTTT.

Here the CDR3 DNA reads TGTGCCAGCAGCGGGATACGGGTCTCCGGGAACACCGGGGAGCTGTTTTTT. This encodes CASSGIRVSGNTGELFF. The gene calls are TRBV9 and TRBJ2-2; D uncertain. The V end was cut by 3 bases, the J end by 1 base, with 16 bases between. CDR3 length: 17 residues. Germline CDR1 reads SGDLS; CDR2 reads YYNGEE.

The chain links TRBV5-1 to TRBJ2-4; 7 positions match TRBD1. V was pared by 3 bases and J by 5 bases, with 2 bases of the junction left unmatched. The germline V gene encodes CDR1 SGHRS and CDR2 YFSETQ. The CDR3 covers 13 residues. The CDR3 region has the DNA TGCGCCAGCAGCTCCGGACAGGAAAACATTCAGTACTTC. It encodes CASSSGQENIQYF.

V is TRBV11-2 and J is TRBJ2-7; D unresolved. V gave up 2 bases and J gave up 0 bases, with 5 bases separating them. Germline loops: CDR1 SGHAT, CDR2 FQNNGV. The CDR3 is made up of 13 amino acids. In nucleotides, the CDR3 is TGTGCCAGCAGCTTACACAGCTCCTACGAGCAGTACTTC. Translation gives CASSLHSSYEQYF.

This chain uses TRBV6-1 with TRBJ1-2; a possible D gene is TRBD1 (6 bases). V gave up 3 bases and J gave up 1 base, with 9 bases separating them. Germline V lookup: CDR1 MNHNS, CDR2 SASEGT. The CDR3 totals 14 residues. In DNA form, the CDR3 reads TGTGCCAGCAGTGACGGGGGGCTTAACTATGGCTACACCTTC. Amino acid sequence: CASSDGGLNYGYTF.